This T cell receptor beta chain was recovered during a study of preoperative IRX-2 immunotherapy in early breast cancer. The table came from immunoSEQ multiplex PCR; TCRdb's copy has only in-frame clones and leaves some out. Seen here are tens of thousands of clones, roughly 91% observed once, and the top ten hold 1.6%. The sample's treatment: preoperative locoregional IRX-2 cytokine immunotherapy. This phase Ib study tested locoregional IRX-2 cytokine immunotherapy given before surgery. This clone turned up a few times. The sample in question was tumor tissue, obtained after IRX-2 immunotherapy. The receptor's source is a human donor with breast cancer.

The CDR3 sequence: CASSVGDSSNQPQHF. The CDR3 bases are TGTGCCAGCAGCGTTGGGGACAGTAGCAATCAGCCCCAGCATTTT. This sequence joins TRBV14 and TRBJ1-5; 7 bases map to TRBD1. Looked up from germline, CDR1 is SGHDN and CDR2 is FVKESK. CDR3 length: 15 amino acids. Trimming cost V 5 bases and J 0 bases; bases outside gene matches: 4.